These 25 T cell receptor beta chains share one sample of origin, sequenced in a study of PD-L1 blockade in urothelial cancer. Sample time point: pretreatment peripheral blood. Profiling relied on immunoSEQ multiplex PCR, and the TCRdb table lists in-frame clones only, not all of them. The sample records about 56,000 clones, 85% being singletons. The sequenced sample was PBMCs, obtained around atezolizumab (anti-PD-L1) treatment. All receptors derive from a man between 65 and 80 years old with urothelial cancer.

The rearrangement links TRBV5-1 to TRBJ2-3, with 9 bases that match TRBD1. The CDR3 is made up of 16 amino acids. The trim removed 2 bases at V and 3 bases at J, leaving 7 bases unmatched. The germline V gene encodes CDR1 SGHRS and CDR2 YFSETQ. In DNA, the CDR3 is TGCGCCAGCAGCTTAGGACAGGGGTCGCCTACAGATACGCAGTATTTT. This codes for CASSLGQGSPTDTQYF.

This clone has only one observation. The chain joins TRBV11-2 to TRBJ2-7; TRBD2 is a possible D gene (5 bases). The germline V gene has CDR1 SGHAT and CDR2 FQNNGV. The CDR3 runs to 13 residues. The V gene lost 4 bases and the J gene lost 2 bases, with 9 bases spanning the gap. CDR3 sequence: CASSSGLPYEQYF. In nucleotides, the CDR3 is TGTGCCAGCAGCTCAGGACTGCCCTACGAGCAGTACTTC.

The J gene is TRBJ2-5, the V gene TRBV7-9; D call uncertain. V gave up 3 bases and J gave up 5 bases, with 10 bases separating them. In germline, CDR1 is SEHNR, CDR2 FQNEAQ (reference sequence). The CDR3 contains 13 residues. CDR3 amino acids: CASSFGYSETQYF. As DNA, the CDR3 is TGTGCCAGCAGCTTCGGGTATTCGGAGACCCAGTACTTC.

The chain has TRBV11-2 and TRBJ2-3, with D perhaps TRBD2 (5 bases). The CDR3 is 15 residues long. The germline gives CDR1 SGHAT, CDR2 FQNNGV. V was cut by 4 bases and J by 3 bases, with 14 bases left in between. The CDR3 DNA reads TGTGCCAGCAGCTCGGGTGGCGGGCTAACAGATACGCAGTATTTT. Translation: CASSSGGGLTDTQYF. Supplemented by reference TRBV11-2 and TRBJ2-3, the full variable domain reads EAGVAQSPRYKIIEKRQSVAFWCNPISGHATLYWYQQILGQGPKLLIQFQNNGVVDDSQLPKDRFSAERLKGVDSTLKIQPAKLEDSAVYLCASSSGGGLTDTQYFGPGTRLTVL.

The chain is built from TRBV6-6 and TRBJ2-1; TRBD1 matches 7 bases. Trimming cost V 6 bases and J 12 bases; bases outside gene matches: 8. Per germline, CDR1 MNHNY and CDR2 SVGAGI (reference sequence). The CDR3 has 12 amino acids. DNA of the CDR3: TGTGCCAGCAGCGAACTACAGGGGAGGCAGTTCTTC. It codes for CASSELQGRQFF.

The gene calls are TRBV28 and TRBJ1-1, with a tentative D call TRBD1 (5 bases). V dropped 1 base and J dropped 10 bases, with 10 bases sitting between them. Per germline, CDR1 MDHEN and CDR2 SYDVKM. This CDR3 has 12 residues. The CDR3 bases are TGTGCCAGCAGTTTATCTATAGGGGCAGCTTTCTTT. Residues: CASSLSIGAAFF.

The chain recombines TRBV7-3 with TRBJ2-1; 12 bases are shared with TRBD2. V dropped 4 bases and J dropped 8; count of bases not matched to a gene: 6. This CDR3 is 15 amino acids long. Per germline, CDR1 SGHTA and CDR2 FQGTGA. The CDR3 here is CASSSTSGGVDEQFF. The CDR3, as DNA: TGTGCCAGCAGCTCGACTAGCGGGGGCGTGGATGAGCAGTTCTTC.

This rearrangement joins TRBV18 to TRBJ1-2; D ambiguous. Germline V gene data show CDR1 as KGHSH and CDR2 as LQKENI. The ends were cut back, 4 bases at V and 9 bases at J, with 21 bases in the middle. This CDR3 has 15 residues. Here the CDR3 reads CASSLIADHSGSYTF. CDR3 DNA: TGTGCCAGCTCACTGATAGCCGATCATAGCGGGAGCTACACCTTC.

This clone was found once. This rearrangement joins TRBV27 to TRBJ1-5; no clear D. V lost 3 bases to trimming and J lost 6 bases, with 12 bases between them. This CDR3 is built from 14 residues. CDR1 and CDR2 (germline): MNHEY, SMNVEV (reference sequence). The CDR3 coding sequence is TGTGCCAGCAGTTTCCGGGAAAGAGGTCAGCCCCAGCATTTT. Its protein is CASSFRERGQPQHF.

The chain couples TRBV5-3 to TRBJ2-1; 11 bases match TRBD2. Being an ORF, TRBV5-3 has a function that is uncertain. V trimming: 2 bases; J trimming: 6 bases; junction bases outside the gene matches: 16. The CDR3 sequence is 19 residues long. This CDR3 is CARSLGGSGGARPGNEQFF. The CDR3 nucleotides are TGTGCCAGAAGCTTAGGGGGTAGCGGGGGGGCGCGTCCGGGCAATGAGCAGTTCTTC.

The gene calls are TRBV21-1 and TRBJ2-7; the D segment call TRBD2 is taken from the table without a DNA check. TRBV21-1 is shown as a pseudogene. The CDR3 sequence is 17 residues long. The CDR3 loop is CASSPRRRPNSIYEQYF. The CDR3 nucleotides are TGTGCCAGCAGCCCCCGCCGGAGGCCCAACTCGATCTACGAGCAGTACTTC.

The CDR3 bases are TGTGCCAGCAGTTCCGACCCGCACAGATACGCGTATTTT. Amino acid sequence: CASSSDPHRYAYF. The chain carries TRBV7-9 and TRBJ2-3; no clear D gene. This CDR3 has 13 residues. Germline CDR1 and CDR2: SEHNR and FQNEAQ (reference sequence). With 6 bases removed from V and 14 bases from J, the gap between germline ends came to 21 bases.

The V call is TRBV6-5, the J call TRBJ1-5, with a possible D match to TRBD1 (6 bases). In germline, CDR1 is MNHEY, CDR2 SVGAGI. This CDR3 region has 13 residues. V was pared by 6 bases and J by 11 bases, with 17 bases between. The CDR3, as DNA: TGTGCCAGCAGCCTTTCAGCTAGGGACACCCAGCATTTT. It codes for CASSLSARDTQHF.

The chain is built from TRBV5-8 and TRBJ1-1; no reliable D call. Trimming took off 1 base at V and 6 bases at J, with 4 bases between the two ends. The CDR3 spans 11 residues. The V gene's germline CDR1 is SGHTS and CDR2 YDEGEE. The CDR3 protein is CASSLFAEAFF. CDR3 in DNA: TGTGCCAGCAGCTTGTTCGCTGAAGCTTTCTTT.

The rearrangement joins TRBV7-3 to TRBJ2-3; the D gene is possibly TRBD2 (5 bases). V lost 4 bases to trimming and J lost 6 bases, with 11 bases between them. The germline CDR1 and CDR2 sequences are SGHTA and FQGTGA. The CDR3 is 13 residues long. CDR3 coding DNA: TGTGCCAGCAGCTCGCGGACTGGGGATACGCAGTATTTT. This codes for CASSSRTGDTQYF.

The chain has TRBV5-1 and TRBJ2-4; D gene ambiguous. Germline V gene lookup returns CDR1 SGHRS and CDR2 YFSETQ. V was shortened by 2 bases and J by 0 bases, with 12 bases between the two germline ends. The CDR3 length is 16 residues. The CDR3 nucleotides read TGCGCCAGCAGCTTCCCTCTCGTAATAGCCAAAAACATTCAGTACTTC. Its protein product is CASSFPLVIAKNIQYF.

This chain connects TRBV29-1 to TRBJ2-7; maybe TRBD2 (6 bases). The germline gives CDR1 SQVTM, CDR2 ANQGSEA. Trimming removed 4 bases from V and 6 bases from J, with 13 bases in between. The CDR3 contains 12 residues. CDR3: CSVVPAGREQYF. CDR3 sequence (DNA): TGCAGCGTTGTCCCAGCGGGTCGCGAGCAGTACTTC.

The V gene is TRBV6-1, the J gene TRBJ2-1; D might be TRBD2 (5 bases). The ends were cut back, 7 bases at V and 8 bases at J, with 9 bases in the middle. The length of the CDR3 is 11 residues. CDR1 MNHNS and CDR2 SASEGT come from the germline V gene. The CDR3 protein is CASTLDYEQFF. For the CDR3, the DNA is TGTGCCAGCACCTTGGACTATGAGCAGTTCTTC.

The V call is TRBV18, the J call TRBJ1-5; tentative D call: TRBD1 (5 bases). In germline, CDR1 is KGHSH, CDR2 LQKENI. This CDR3 is built from 13 residues. V dropped 2 bases and J dropped 7 bases, with 9 bases sitting between them. CDR3 sequence: CASSPGQRQPQHF. DNA for the CDR3: TGTGCCAGCTCACCAGGACAACGACAGCCCCAGCATTTT.

V gene TRBV13 combines with J gene TRBJ1-2; the match to TRBD1 covers 9 bases. Germline loops: CDR1 PRHDT, CDR2 FYEKMQ (reference sequence). The CDR3 contains 14 residues. The V gene end was trimmed by 4 bases and the J gene end by 9 bases; junction bases not matched to a gene: 9. The chain's CDR3 is CASSSGGTGWSYTF. The CDR3 DNA follows: TGTGCCAGCAGCTCGGGAGGGACAGGGTGGAGCTACACCTTC. Supplemented by reference TRBV13 and TRBJ1-2, the full variable domain reads AAGVIQSPRHLIKEKRETATLKCYPIPRHDTVYWYQQGPGQDPQFLISFYEKMQSDKGSIPDRFSAQQFSDYHSELNMSSLELGDSALYFCASSSGGTGWSYTFGSGTRLTVV.

The rearrangement uses TRBV27 and TRBJ2-5; TRBD1 aligns across 11 bases. The CDR3 sequence is 15 residues long. Per germline, CDR1 MNHEY and CDR2 SMNVEV (reference sequence). Trimming took 4 bases from V and 5 from J; bases not matched to a gene: 6. This chain's CDR3 is CASSSRGTGGETQYF. The DNA of the CDR3 is TGTGCCAGCAGTTCCCGCGGGACAGGGGGTGAGACCCAGTACTTC.

This clone was seen just once. The chain uses TRBV5-1 and TRBJ2-7, with TRBD2 identical over 10 bases. Unmatched junction bases numbered 5, after V lost 1 base and J lost 4 bases. The CDR3 is 15 residues long. The germline V gene encodes CDR1 SGHRS and CDR2 YFSETQ. The CDR3 reads CASSLPSGSAYEQYF. The CDR3 DNA follows: TGCGCCAGCAGCTTGCCTAGCGGGAGCGCTTACGAGCAGTACTTC.

The rearrangement links TRBV11-2 to TRBJ2-1; 8 bases agree with TRBD1. Trimming cost V 4 bases and J 0 bases; bases outside gene matches: 8. The CDR3 spans 17 residues. CDR1 and CDR2 from the germline V gene are SGHAT and FQNNGV. DNA of the CDR3: TGTGCCAGCAGCTCCTTGACAGGGGCCCACTCCTACAATGAGCAGTTCTTC. Translated: CASSSLTGAHSYNEQFF.

The chain links TRBV2 to TRBJ2-5; D may be TRBD2 (5 bases). Germline values: CDR1 SNHLY, CDR2 FYNNEI. Deletions cut 7 bases from V and 4 bases from J, with 16 bases between. The CDR3 runs 14 residues. The CDR3 spells CASTFLRGRETQYF. As DNA, the CDR3 is TGTGCCAGCACCTTTTTGAGAGGGAGAGAGACCCAGTACTTC.

The chain has TRBV5-1 and TRBJ2-7, with 12 bases matching TRBD2. Germline CDR1 and CDR2: SGHRS and YFSETQ. V shed 0 bases and J 1 base; nucleotides not matched to a gene: 5. The CDR3 has 17 residues. The CDR3, as DNA: TGCGCCAGCAGCTTGGGGGGGACTAGCGGGTTATCCTACGAGCAGTACTTC. The encoded protein is CASSLGGTSGLSYEQYF.